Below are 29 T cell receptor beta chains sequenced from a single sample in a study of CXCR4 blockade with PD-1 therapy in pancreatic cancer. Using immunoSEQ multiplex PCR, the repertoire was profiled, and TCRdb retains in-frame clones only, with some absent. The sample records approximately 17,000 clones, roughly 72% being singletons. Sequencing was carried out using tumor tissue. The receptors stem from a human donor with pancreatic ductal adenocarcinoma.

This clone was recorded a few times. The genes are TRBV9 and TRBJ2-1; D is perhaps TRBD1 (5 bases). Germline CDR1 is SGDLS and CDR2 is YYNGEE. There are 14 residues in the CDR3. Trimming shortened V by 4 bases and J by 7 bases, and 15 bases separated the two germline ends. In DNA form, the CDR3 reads TGTGCCAGCAGCCCCCGGCAGGGTGATAATGAGCAGTTCTTC. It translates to CASSPRQGDNEQFF. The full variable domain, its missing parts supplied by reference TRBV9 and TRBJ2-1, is DSGVTQTPKHLITATGQRVTLRCSPRSGDLSVYWYQQSLDQGLQFLIQYYNGEERAKGNILERFSAQQFPDLHSELNLSSLELGDSALYFCASSPRQGDNEQFFGPGTRLTVL.

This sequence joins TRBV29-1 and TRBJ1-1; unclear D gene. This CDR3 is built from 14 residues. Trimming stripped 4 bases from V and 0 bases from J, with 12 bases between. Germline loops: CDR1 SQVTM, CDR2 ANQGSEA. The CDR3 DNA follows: TGCAGCGTTGCCCCGGGTTTTATGAACACTGAAGCTTTCTTT. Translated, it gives CSVAPGFMNTEAFF. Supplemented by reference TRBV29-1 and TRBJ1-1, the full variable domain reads SAVISQKPSRDICQRGTSLTIQCQVDSQVTMMFWYRQQPGQSLTLIATANQGSEATYESGFVIDKFPISRPNLTFSTLTVSNMSPEDSSIYLCSVAPGFMNTEAFFGQGTRLTVV.

The CDR3 DNA reads TGTGCCACCAGCAGAGAGCCCAGATCGGAGACCCAGTACTTC. This gives the protein CATSREPRSETQYF. The V and J genes are TRBV15 and TRBJ2-5; D is unclear. The germline V and J ends were trimmed by 0 bases and 5 bases, with 10 bases remaining between them. Per germline, CDR1 LNHNV and CDR2 YYDKDF (reference sequence). This CDR3 has 14 amino acids.

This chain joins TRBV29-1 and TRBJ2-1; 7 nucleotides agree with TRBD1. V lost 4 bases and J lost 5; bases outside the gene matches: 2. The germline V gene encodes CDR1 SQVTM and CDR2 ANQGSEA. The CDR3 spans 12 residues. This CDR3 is CSVGDRDNEQFF. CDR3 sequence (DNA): TGCAGCGTTGGAGACAGGGACAATGAGCAGTTCTTC.

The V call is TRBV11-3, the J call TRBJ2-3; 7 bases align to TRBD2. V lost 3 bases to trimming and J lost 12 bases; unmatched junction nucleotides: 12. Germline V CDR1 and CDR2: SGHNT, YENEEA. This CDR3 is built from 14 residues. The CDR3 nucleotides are TGTGCCAGCAGCTTGCGTAGCGGGCGAGGCTCACAGTATTTT. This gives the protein CASSLRSGRGSQYF.

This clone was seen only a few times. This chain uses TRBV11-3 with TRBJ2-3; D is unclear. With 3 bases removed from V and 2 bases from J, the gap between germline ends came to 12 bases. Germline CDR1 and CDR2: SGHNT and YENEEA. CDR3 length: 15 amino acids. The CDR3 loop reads CASSLDAENTDTQYF. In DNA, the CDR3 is TGTGCCAGCAGCTTGGACGCAGAGAACACAGATACGCAGTATTTT.

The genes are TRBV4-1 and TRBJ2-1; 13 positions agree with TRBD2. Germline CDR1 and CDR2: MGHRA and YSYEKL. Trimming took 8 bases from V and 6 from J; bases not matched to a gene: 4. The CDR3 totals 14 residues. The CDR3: CASRGLAGSNEQFF. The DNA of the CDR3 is TGCGCCAGCCGGGGACTAGCGGGATCCAATGAGCAGTTCTTC.

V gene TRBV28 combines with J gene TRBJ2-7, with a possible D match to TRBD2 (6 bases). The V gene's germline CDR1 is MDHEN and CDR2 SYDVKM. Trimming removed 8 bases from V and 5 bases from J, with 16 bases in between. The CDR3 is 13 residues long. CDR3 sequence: CASARGGTNEQYF. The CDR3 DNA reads TGTGCCAGCGCAAGGGGAGGTACGAACGAGCAGTACTTC.

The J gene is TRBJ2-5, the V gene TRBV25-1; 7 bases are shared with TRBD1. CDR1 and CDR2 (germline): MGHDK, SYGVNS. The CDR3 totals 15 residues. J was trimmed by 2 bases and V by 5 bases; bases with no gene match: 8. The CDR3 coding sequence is TGTGCCAGCAGTTCCTGGGACAGCGAACAAGAGACCCAGTACTTC. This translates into CASSSWDSEQETQYF. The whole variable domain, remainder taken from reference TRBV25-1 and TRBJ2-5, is EADIYQTPRYLVIGTGKKITLECSQTMGHDKMYWYQQDPGMELHLIHYSYGVNSTEKGDLSSESTVSRIRTEHFPLTLESARPSHTSQYLCASSSWDSEQETQYFGPGTRLLVL.

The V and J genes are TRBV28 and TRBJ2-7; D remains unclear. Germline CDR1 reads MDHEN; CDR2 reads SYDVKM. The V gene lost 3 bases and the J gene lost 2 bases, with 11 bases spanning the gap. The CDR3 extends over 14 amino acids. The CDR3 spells CASSLGRRTYEQYF. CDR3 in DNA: TGTGCCAGCAGTTTGGGCAGGCGTACCTACGAGCAGTACTTC.

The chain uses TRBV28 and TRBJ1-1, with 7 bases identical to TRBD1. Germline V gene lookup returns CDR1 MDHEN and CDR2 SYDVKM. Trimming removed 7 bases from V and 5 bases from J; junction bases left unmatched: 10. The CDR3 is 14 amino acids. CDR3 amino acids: CASTPLTGVTEAFF. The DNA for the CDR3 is TGTGCCAGCACCCCTCTAACAGGGGTGACTGAAGCTTTCTTT.

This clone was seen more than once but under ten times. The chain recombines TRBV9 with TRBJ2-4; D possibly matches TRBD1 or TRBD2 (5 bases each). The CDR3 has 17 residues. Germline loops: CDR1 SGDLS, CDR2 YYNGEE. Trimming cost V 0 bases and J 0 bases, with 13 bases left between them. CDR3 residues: CASSVAPHGAAKNIQYF. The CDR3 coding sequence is TGTGCCAGCAGCGTAGCCCCCCACGGGGCAGCCAAAAACATTCAGTACTTC.

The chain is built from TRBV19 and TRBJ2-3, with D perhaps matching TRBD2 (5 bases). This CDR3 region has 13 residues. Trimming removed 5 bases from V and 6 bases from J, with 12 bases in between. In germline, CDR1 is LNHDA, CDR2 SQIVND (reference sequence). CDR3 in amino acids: CASSLRRGDTQYF. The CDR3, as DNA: TGTGCCAGTAGTCTAAGGCGAGGGGATACGCAGTATTTT.

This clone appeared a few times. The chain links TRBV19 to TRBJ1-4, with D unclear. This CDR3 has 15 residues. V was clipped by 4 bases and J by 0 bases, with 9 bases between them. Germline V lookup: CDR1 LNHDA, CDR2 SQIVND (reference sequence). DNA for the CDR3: TGTGCCAGTAGTAGGCAGGTATCAACTAATGAAAAACTGTTTTTT. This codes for CASSRQVSTNEKLFF.

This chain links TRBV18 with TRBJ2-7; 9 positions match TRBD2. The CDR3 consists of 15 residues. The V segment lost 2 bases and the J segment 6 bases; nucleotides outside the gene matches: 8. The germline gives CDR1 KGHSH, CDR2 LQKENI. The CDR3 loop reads CASSPSIAGASEQYF. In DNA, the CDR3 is TGTGCCAGCTCACCATCTATAGCGGGAGCCTCCGAGCAGTACTTC.

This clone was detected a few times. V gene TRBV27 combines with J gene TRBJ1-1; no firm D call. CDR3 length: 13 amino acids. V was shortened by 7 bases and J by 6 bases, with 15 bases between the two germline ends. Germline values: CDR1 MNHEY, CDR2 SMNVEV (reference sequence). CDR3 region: CASTAPQRAEAFF. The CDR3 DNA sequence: TGTGCCAGCACCGCGCCTCAGCGGGCTGAAGCTTTCTTT.

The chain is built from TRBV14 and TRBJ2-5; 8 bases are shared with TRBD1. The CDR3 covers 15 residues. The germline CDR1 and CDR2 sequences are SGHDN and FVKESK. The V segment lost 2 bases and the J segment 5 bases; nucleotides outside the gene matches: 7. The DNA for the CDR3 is TGTGCCAGCAGCCAAAGGACAGGGACTGGGGAGACCCAGTACTTC. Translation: CASSQRTGTGETQYF.

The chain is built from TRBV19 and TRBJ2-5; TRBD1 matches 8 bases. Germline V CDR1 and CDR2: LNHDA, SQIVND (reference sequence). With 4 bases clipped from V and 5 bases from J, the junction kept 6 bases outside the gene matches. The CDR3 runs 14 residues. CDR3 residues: CASSSGQGKETQYF. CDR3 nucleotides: TGTGCCAGTAGTAGCGGACAGGGCAAGGAGACCCAGTACTTC.

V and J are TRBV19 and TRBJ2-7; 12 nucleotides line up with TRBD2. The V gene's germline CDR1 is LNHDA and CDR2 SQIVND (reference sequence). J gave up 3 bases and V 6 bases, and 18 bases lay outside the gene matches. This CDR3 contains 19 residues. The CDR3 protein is CASSSTGTSGPNGDYEQYF. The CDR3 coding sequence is TGTGCCAGTAGCTCTACCGGGACTAGCGGGCCGAACGGGGACTACGAGCAGTACTTC.

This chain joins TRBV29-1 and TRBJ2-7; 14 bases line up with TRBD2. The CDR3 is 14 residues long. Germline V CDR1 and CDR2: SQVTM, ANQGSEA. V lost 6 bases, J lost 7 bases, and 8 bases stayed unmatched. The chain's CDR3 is CSVLGLAGVWEQYF. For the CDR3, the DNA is TGCAGCGTCCTGGGACTAGCGGGAGTCTGGGAGCAGTACTTC.

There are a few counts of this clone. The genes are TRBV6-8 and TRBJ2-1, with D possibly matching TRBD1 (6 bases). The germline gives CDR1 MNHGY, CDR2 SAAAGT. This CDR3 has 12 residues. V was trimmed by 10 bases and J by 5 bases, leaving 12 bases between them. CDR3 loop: CAIETGDNEQFF. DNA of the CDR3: TGTGCCATCGAGACAGGTGACAATGAGCAGTTCTTC.

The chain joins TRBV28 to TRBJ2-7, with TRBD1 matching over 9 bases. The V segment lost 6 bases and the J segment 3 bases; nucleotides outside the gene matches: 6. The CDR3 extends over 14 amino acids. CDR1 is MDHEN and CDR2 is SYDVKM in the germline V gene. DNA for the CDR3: TGTGCCAGCAGCCAGGGACAGGGAGTCTACGAGCAGTACTTC. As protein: CASSQGQGVYEQYF. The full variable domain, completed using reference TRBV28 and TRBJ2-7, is DVKVTQSSRYLVKRTGEKVFLECVQDMDHENMFWYRQDPGLGLRLIYFSYDVKMKEKGDIPEGYSVSREKKERFSLILESASTNQTSMYLCASSQGQGVYEQYFGPGTRLTVT.

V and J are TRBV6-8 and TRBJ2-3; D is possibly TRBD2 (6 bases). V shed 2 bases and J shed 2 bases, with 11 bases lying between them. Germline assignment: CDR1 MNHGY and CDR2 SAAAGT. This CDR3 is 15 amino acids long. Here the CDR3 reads CASSYGTVDTDTQYF. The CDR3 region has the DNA TGTGCCAGCAGTTACGGGACTGTGGACACAGATACGCAGTATTTT.

The CDR3 protein is CASSISSGSGHEQFF. CDR3 DNA: TGTGCCAGTAGTATTTCTAGCGGGAGCGGGCATGAGCAGTTCTTC. The rearrangement links TRBV19 to TRBJ2-1, with 10 bases matching TRBD2. The length of the CDR3 is 15 residues. Per the germline V gene, CDR1 is LNHDA and CDR2 is SQIVND (reference sequence). Germline trimming cut 3 bases from V and 8 bases from J; bases unmatched to any gene: 7.

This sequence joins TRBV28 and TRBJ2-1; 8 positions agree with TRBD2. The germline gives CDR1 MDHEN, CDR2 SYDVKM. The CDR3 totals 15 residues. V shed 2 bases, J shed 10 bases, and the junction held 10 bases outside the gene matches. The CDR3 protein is CASSLTSGLRGEQFF. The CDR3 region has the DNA TGTGCCAGCAGTTTAACTAGCGGCCTGAGGGGGGAGCAGTTCTTC. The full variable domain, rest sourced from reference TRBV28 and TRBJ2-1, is DVKVTQSSRYLVKRTGEKVFLECVQDMDHENMFWYRQDPGLGLRLIYFSYDVKMKEKGDIPEGYSVSREKKERFSLILESASTNQTSMYLCASSLTSGLRGEQFFGPGTRLTVL.

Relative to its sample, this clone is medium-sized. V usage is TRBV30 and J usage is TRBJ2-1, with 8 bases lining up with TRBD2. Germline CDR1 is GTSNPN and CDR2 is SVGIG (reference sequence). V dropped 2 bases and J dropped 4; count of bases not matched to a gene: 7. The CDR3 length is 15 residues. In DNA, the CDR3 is TGTGCCTGGAGTTGGAGTAGCGGGATGTACAATGAGCAGTTCTTC. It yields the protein CAWSWSSGMYNEQFF.

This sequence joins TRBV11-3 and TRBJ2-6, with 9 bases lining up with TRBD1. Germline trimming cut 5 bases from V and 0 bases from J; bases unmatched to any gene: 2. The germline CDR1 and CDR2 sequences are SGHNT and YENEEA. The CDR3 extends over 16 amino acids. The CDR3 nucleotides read TGTGCCAGCAGCGAGACAGGGGGCTCTGGGGCCAACGTCCTGACTTTC. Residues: CASSETGGSGANVLTF.

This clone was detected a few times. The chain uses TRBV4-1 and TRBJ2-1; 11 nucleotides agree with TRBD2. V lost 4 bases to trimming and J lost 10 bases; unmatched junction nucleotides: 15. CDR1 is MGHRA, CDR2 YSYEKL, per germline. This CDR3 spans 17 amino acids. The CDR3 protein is CASSRSWASGRPMEQFF. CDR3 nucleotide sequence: TGCGCCAGCAGCCGGTCGTGGGCTAGCGGGAGGCCCATGGAGCAGTTCTTC.

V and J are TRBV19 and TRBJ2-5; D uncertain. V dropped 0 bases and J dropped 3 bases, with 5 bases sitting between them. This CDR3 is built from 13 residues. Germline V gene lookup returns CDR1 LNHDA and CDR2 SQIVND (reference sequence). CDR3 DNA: TGTGCCAGTAGTATAGACACCGAAGAGACCCAGTACTTC. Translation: CASSIDTEETQYF.